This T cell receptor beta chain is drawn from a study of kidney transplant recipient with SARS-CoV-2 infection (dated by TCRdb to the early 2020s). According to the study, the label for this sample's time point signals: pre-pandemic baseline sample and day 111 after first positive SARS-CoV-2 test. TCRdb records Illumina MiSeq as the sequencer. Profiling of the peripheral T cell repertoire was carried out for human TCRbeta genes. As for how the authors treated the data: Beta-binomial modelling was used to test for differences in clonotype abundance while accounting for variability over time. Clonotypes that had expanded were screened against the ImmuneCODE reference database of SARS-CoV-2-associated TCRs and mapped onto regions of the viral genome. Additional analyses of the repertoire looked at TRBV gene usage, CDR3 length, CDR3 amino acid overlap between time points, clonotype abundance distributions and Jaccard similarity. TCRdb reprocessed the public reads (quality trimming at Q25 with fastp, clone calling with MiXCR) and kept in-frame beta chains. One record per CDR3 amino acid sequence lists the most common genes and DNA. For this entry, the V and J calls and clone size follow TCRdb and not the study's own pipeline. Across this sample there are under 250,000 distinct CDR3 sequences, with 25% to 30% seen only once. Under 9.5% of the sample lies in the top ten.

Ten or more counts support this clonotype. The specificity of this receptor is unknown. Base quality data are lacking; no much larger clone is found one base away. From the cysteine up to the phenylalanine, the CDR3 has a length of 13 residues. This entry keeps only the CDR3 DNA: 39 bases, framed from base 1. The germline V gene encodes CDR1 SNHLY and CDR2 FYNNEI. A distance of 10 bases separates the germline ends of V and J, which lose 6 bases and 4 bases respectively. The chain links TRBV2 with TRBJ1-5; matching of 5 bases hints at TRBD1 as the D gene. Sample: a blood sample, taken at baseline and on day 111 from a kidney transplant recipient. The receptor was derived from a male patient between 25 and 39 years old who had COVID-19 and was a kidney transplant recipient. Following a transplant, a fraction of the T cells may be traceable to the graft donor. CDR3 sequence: CASRDRNNQPQHF. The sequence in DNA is TGTGCCAGCAGAGACAGAAATAATCAGCCCCAGCATTTT.